This T cell receptor (beta chain) is from a study of siplizumab effects on memory and regulatory T cells. Findings and limits, study-wide: The study found that mappable alloreactive CD4+ clones averaged roughly 70% Treg-derived with siplizumab and about 26% in controls.

In each sample, roughly 97,000 TCR templates were assayed. Assay used: immunoSEQ multiplex PCR; TCRdb lists only in-frame clones, some missing. The table lists some 87,000 clones, 75% to 90% of them singletons. Worth noting for this clone: Its antigen is unknown.

The CDR3 is 15 amino acids. Germline lookup yields CDR1 LNHDA and CDR2 SQIVND (reference sequence). Trimming at V came to 7 bases and at J to 4 bases, leaving 9 bases not matched to a gene. The chain links TRBV19 to TRBJ1-3, with 8 bases aligning to TRBD1. Input material: CD4+ T cells sorted from blood. The sequence came from a human donor in good health. The CDR3 loop reads CASTSGGTGGNTIYF. Here the CDR3 DNA reads TGTGCCAGTACCTCAGGGGGGACAGGCGGAAACACCATATATTTT.